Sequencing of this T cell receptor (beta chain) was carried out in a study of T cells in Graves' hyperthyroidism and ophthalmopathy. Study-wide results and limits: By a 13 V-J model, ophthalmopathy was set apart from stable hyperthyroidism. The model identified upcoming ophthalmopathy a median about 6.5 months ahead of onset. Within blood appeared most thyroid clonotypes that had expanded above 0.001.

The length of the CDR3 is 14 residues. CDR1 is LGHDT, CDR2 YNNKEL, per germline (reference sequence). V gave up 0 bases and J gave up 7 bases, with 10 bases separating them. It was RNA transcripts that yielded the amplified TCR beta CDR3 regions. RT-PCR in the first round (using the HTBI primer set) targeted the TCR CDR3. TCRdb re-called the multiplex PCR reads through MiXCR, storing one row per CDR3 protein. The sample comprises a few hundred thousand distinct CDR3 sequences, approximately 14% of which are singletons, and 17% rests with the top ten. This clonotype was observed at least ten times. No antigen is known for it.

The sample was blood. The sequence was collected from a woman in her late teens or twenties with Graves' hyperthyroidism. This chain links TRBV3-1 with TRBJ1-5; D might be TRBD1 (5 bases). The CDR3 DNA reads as TGTGCCAGCAGCCAAGATGTAGGGACCCAGCCCCAGCATTTT. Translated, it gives CASSQDVGTQPQHF.